This TCR beta chain was captured by sequencing in a study of chemoradiotherapy in HPV16-positive cancers (dated by TCRdb to 2022 to 2024). As for the study more broadly: Candidate HPV-specific T-cell clones and common TCR motifs were defined through functional T-cell assays on cells from a couple of HPV16-positive patients. The study set out to ask whether T-cell immunity against the HPV oncoproteins E6 and E7 changes over the course of chemoradiotherapy and whether that immunity affects survival. The candidate HPV-specific TCRs and motifs were subsequently tracked in TCR repertoires obtained from approximately 86 patients with HPV-related cancers.

The paper's findings and limits, for the study overall: Expansion of candidate HPV-specific clones and E7-related TCR motifs was observed in the tumor microenvironment during treatment, whereas no such expansion was observed for non-HPV-specific T cells. The survival association was reported for HPV16-positive patients, and the functional definition of HPV-specific T cells was derived from only two HPV16-positive patients. Improved recurrence-free survival in HPV16-positive patients was associated with expansion of HPV-responsive T cells during chemoradiotherapy.

The protocol used for the library was the immunoSEQ multiplex PCR assay. TCRdb limited this immuneACCESS table to in-frame rearrangements with V and J called. A share of clones is missing; checked studies link under half to unresolved V genes, and the rest is unexplained. This sample comprises 25,000 to 30,000 clones, 93% of them detected only once. The ten largest clonotypes hold about a sixth of the sample. Repertoires were sampled repeatedly over the course of chemoradiotherapy so that clonal expansion in the tumor microenvironment could be followed. Sequences SGHAT (CDR1) and FQNNGV (CDR2) are obtained from the germline V gene. From the cysteine through the phenylalanine, the CDR3 covers 15 amino acids. The sequence is cut down to CDR3 DNA, 45 bases in frame from base 1. Trimming removed 8 bases from V and 5 bases from J, leaving 21 bases between the germline ends. In the case of this clone: This receptor's antigen is unknown. No base qualities exist here, and no much larger clone lies one base off it.

The source was blood, collected from a patient who underwent chemoradiotherapy. The chain links TRBV11-2 with TRBJ2-5; TRBD2 is a weak D gene call, 6 bases matching. The clonotype was recovered from a human donor with HPV-associated anogenital cancer. The CDR3 is CASGAWGEWGETQYF. At the DNA level, the sequence is TGTGCCAGCGGAGCGTGGGGGGAGTGGGGCGAGACCCAGTACTTC.